These T cell receptor beta chains were read from a single sample in a study of blood T cell repertoires in COVID-19. Profiled with immunoSEQ multiplex PCR; TCRdb holds only in-frame clones, not every one. The sample yields fewer than 90,000 clones, approximately 80% seen once. The sample comprised peripheral blood. These receptors originate from a human donor in a cohort sampled during active COVID-19. CDR3s include the opening cysteine and the closing phenylalanine or tryptophan. A D gene is named only where the DNA matches it firmly. The size of a clone is reported for some rows only, either as once, few or many, or as a class for expanded clones.

D gene: NA; clone size: NA; J gene: TRBJ2-5; V gene: TRBV2; CDR3 DNA: TGTGCCAGCACCGCGGTGGGGGGTGTGAAAGAGACCCAGTACTTC; CDR3 protein: CASTAVGGVKETQYF
D gene: TRBD2; clone size: NA; J gene: TRBJ2-1; V gene: TRBV2; CDR3 DNA: TGTGCCAGCAGTGGGAGGGAGGGCACCTACAATGAGCAGTTCTTC; CDR3 protein: CASSGREGTYNEQFF
D gene: NA; clone size: NA; J gene: TRBJ1-4; V gene: TRBV5-8; CDR3 DNA: TGTGCCAGCAGCTTGACAGGGCCTAATGAAAAACTGTTTTTT; CDR3 protein: CASSLTGPNEKLFF
D gene: NA; clone size: NA; J gene: TRBJ2-7; V gene: TRBV5-1; CDR3 DNA: TGCGCCAGCAGCTTATCCGTCGAGCAGTACTTC; CDR3 protein: CASSLSVEQYF
D gene: TRBD2; clone size: NA; J gene: TRBJ2-3; V gene: TRBV9; CDR3 DNA: TGTGCCAGCAGCGTGACTAGCGGGGTGACAGATACGCAGTATTTT; CDR3 protein: CASSVTSGVTDTQYF
D gene: TRBD1; clone size: NA; J gene: TRBJ2-7; V gene: TRBV3-1/TRBV3-2; CDR3 DNA: TGTGCCAGCAGCCAAGCCACAGGGGCCTCCTACGAGCAGTACTTC; CDR3 protein: CASSQATGASYEQYF
D gene: TRBD1; clone size: NA; J gene: TRBJ1-1; V gene: TRBV29-1; CDR3 DNA: TGCAGCGTAGGACAGGGGGACACTGAAGCTTTCTTT; CDR3 protein: CSVGQGDTEAFF
D gene: NA; clone size: NA; J gene: TRBJ1-6; V gene: TRBV19; CDR3 DNA: TGTGCCAGTAGTATGCGATTTAATTCACCCCTCCACTTT; CDR3 protein: CASSMRFNSPLHF
D gene: NA; clone size: once; J gene: TRBJ1-1; V gene: TRBV6-2/TRBV6-3; CDR3 DNA: TGTGCCAGCAGTTACGTTGGTCAGATGAACACTGAAGCTTTCTTT; CDR3 protein: CASSYVGQMNTEAFF
D gene: TRBD1; clone size: NA; J gene: TRBJ2-7; V gene: TRBV5-1; CDR3 DNA: TGCGCCAGCAGCTGGGGGGACAGGGGGCCCGGCGAGCAGTACTTC; CDR3 protein: CASSWGDRGPGEQYF
D gene: NA; clone size: once; J gene: TRBJ2-7; V gene: TRBV18; CDR3 DNA: TGTGCCAGCTCACCGGGGGCCTCAAATGGAGGCGAGCAGTACTTC; CDR3 protein: CASSPGASNGGEQYF
D gene: NA; clone size: NA; J gene: TRBJ1-3; V gene: TRBV6-1; CDR3 DNA: TGTGCCAGCAGTGAAGTGGCAGACTCTGGAAACACCATATATTTT; CDR3 protein: CASSEVADSGNTIYF
D gene: TRBD2; clone size: once; J gene: TRBJ2-6; V gene: TRBV27; CDR3 DNA: TGTGCCAGCCGGGAGGTCTCGTCTGGGGCCAACGTCCTGACTTTC; CDR3 protein: CASREVSSGANVLTF
D gene: NA; clone size: NA; J gene: TRBJ2-5; V gene: TRBV12-5; CDR3 DNA: TGTGCTAGTGGTTTGACACCCTCCCAGACCCAGTACTTC; CDR3 protein: CASGLTPSQTQYF
D gene: NA; clone size: once; J gene: TRBJ1-5; V gene: TRBV5-1; CDR3 DNA: TGCGCCAGCAGCTTGGACAGGGACCAGCCCCAGCATTTT; CDR3 protein: CASSLDRDQPQHF
D gene: NA; clone size: NA; J gene: TRBJ2-4; V gene: TRBV2; CDR3 DNA: TGTGCCAGCAGTGATTCGGGAGCCGGATTAGTCAAAAACATTCAGTACTTC; CDR3 protein: CASSDSGAGLVKNIQYF
D gene: NA; clone size: few; J gene: TRBJ2-7; V gene: TRBV23-1; CDR3 DNA: TGCGCCACATGTCGTAAGCCAGCGGGTCGGGACGAGCAGTACTTC; CDR3 protein: CATCRKPAGRDEQYF
D gene: TRBD1; clone size: NA; J gene: TRBJ2-2; V gene: TRBV18; CDR3 DNA: TGTGCCAGCCTAGGACAGGGGGCGACTAACACCGGGGAGCTGTTTTTT; CDR3 protein: CASLGQGATNTGELFF
D gene: NA; clone size: NA; J gene: TRBJ2-5; V gene: TRBV3-1/TRBV3-2; CDR3 DNA: TGTGCCAGCAGCCAAGGTACAGGGCGAGGGCTCCAAGAGACCCAGTACTTC; CDR3 protein: CASSQGTGRGLQETQYF
D gene: NA; clone size: NA; J gene: TRBJ1-2; V gene: TRBV3-1/TRBV3-2; CDR3 DNA: TGTGCCAGCAGCCCAAACTTACAGGGTTTGAACTATGGCTACACCTTC; CDR3 protein: CASSPNLQGLNYGYTF
D gene: NA; clone size: few; J gene: TRBJ2-6; V gene: TRBV2; CDR3 DNA: TGTGCCAGCAGTGAACATGAGTCTGGGGCCAACGTCCTGACTTTC; CDR3 protein: CASSEHESGANVLTF
D gene: NA; clone size: NA; J gene: TRBJ1-2; V gene: TRBV10-3; CDR3 DNA: TGTGCCATCAGTGGAGGGCAGCAGTTTGGCTACACCTTC; CDR3 protein: CAISGGQQFGYTF